The TCR beta chain described here comes from a study of blood T cell repertoires in COVID-19. For the study at large: The origin of the acute and convalescent COVID-19 samples was the United States, Italy and Spain. In each case, the material was cDNA or gDNA derived from T cells, B-cell-depleted T cells, or PBMCs.

Under the authors' procedure: Reference gene primer amplification gave estimated nucleated cell counts. Sequenced by immunoSEQ multiplex PCR; TCRdb stores in-frame clones only, minus some. The DNA was the basis for D and trimming; V, J and clone size are from that table. This sample has some 300,000 clones, with about 91% found just once. Germline V gene sequence: CDR1 MDHEN, CDR2 SYDVKM. The CDR3 is 16 amino acids. J gave up 5 bases and V 4 bases, and 8 bases lay outside the gene matches. The receptor comes from a woman between 25 and 40 years old who had recovered from COVID-19. Source material: peripheral blood. The chain has TRBV28 and TRBJ2-5; 12 nucleotides line up with TRBD2. CDR3 protein: CASSSKLAGGPETQYF. The CDR3, as DNA: TGTGCCAGCAGTTCCAAGCTAGCGGGGGGGCCGGAGACCCAGTACTTC.